The 19 T cell receptor beta chains below were found in one sample sequenced in a study of blood T cell repertoires in COVID-19. Assay used: immunoSEQ multiplex PCR; TCRdb lists only in-frame clones, some missing. The sample contains some 43,000 clones, around 86% of which appear only once. Sequenced input: peripheral blood. All receptors derive from a human donor in a cohort sampled during active COVID-19.

V usage is TRBV11-2 and J usage is TRBJ2-2, with 10 bases matching TRBD1. The length of the CDR3 is 16 residues. V shed 5 bases and J 4 bases; nucleotides not matched to a gene: 7. Germline V gene data show CDR1 as SGHAT and CDR2 as FQNNGV. CDR3 residues: CASSTPGQGRTGELFF. The CDR3 DNA reads as TGTGCCAGCAGCACTCCGGGACAGGGGCGCACCGGGGAGCTGTTTTTT.

V usage is TRBV19 and J usage is TRBJ1-4; D is perhaps TRBD1 (5 bases). This CDR3 region has 15 residues. Germline CDR1 is LNHDA and CDR2 is SQIVND (reference sequence). Trimming removed 5 bases from V and 7 bases from J, with 17 bases in between. CDR3 sequence (DNA): TGTGCCAGTAGTCCGGGCGGCTCCGGGGGTGAAAAACTGTTTTTT. As protein: CASSPGGSGGEKLFF.

The CDR3 sequence is CASSYRDRVGKNIQYF. The CDR3 DNA is TGTGCCAGCAGTTACCGGGACAGGGTGGGCAAAAACATTCAGTACTTC. The chain joins TRBV6-2 or TRBV6-3 to TRBJ2-4; 9 bases line up with TRBD1. The V and J ends lost 2 bases and 3 bases, in that order; junction bases with no gene match: 5. This CDR3 contains 16 residues. In germline, CDR1 is MNHEY, CDR2 SVGEGT.

The rearrangement joins TRBV30 to TRBJ1-6; D possibly corresponds to TRBD1 (5 bases). The CDR3 has 16 residues. V gave up 3 bases and J gave up 0 bases, with 12 bases separating them. Per germline, CDR1 GTSNPN and CDR2 SVGIG (reference sequence). In DNA, the CDR3 is TGTGCCTGGAGACCACAGGTAGTCTCCTATAATTCACCCCTCCACTTT. Translation gives CAWRPQVVSYNSPLHF.

The chain links TRBV30 to TRBJ2-1; TRBD2 matches at 8 bases. CDR3 size: 12 residues. The ends lost 5 bases at V and 7 bases at J; junction bases unmatched: 4. CDR1 and CDR2 (germline): GTSNPN, SVGIG (reference sequence). In DNA, the CDR3 is TGTGCCTGGTCGGGACTAGAGAATGAGCAGTTCTTC. Translation: CAWSGLENEQFF.

V usage is TRBV30 and J usage is TRBJ2-1; 7 nucleotides line up with TRBD2. In germline, CDR1 is GTSNPN, CDR2 SVGIG (reference sequence). Trimming cost V 3 bases and J 8 bases; bases outside gene matches: 19. This CDR3 spans 17 amino acids. The CDR3 loop is CAWSQPPRGGRAHEQFF. The DNA for the CDR3 is TGTGCCTGGAGCCAACCCCCCCGGGGCGGGAGAGCGCATGAGCAGTTCTTC.

The rearrangement joins TRBV6-5 to TRBJ2-5; TRBD2 is a possible D gene (6 bases). CDR1 MNHEY and CDR2 SVGAGI come from the germline V gene. The CDR3 covers 13 residues. The ends were cut back, 6 bases at V and 5 bases at J, with 13 bases in the middle. The CDR3: CASRRGGGETQYF. The CDR3 nucleotides read TGTGCCAGCAGGAGGGGAGGAGGGGAGACCCAGTACTTC.

The gene calls are TRBV5-4 and TRBJ2-7, with 9 bases aligning to TRBD2. CDR1 is SGHNT, CDR2 YYREEE, per germline (reference sequence). V lost 4 bases to trimming and J lost 1 base; unmatched junction nucleotides: 6. This CDR3 has 15 residues. The chain's CDR3 is CASSLSGRKSYEQYF. CDR3 sequence (DNA): TGTGCCAGCAGCCTTAGCGGGAGAAAATCCTACGAGCAGTACTTC.

The rearrangement uses TRBV2 and TRBJ2-1, with TRBD1 identical over 9 bases. V was pared by 6 bases and J by 8 bases, with 5 bases of the junction left unmatched. Looked up from germline, CDR1 is SNHLY and CDR2 is FYNNEI. This CDR3 comprises 13 residues. This CDR3 reads CASSGTGLDEQFF. The CDR3 region has the DNA TGTGCCAGCAGCGGGACAGGGTTGGATGAGCAGTTCTTC.

J is TRBJ2-1 and V is TRBV7-6; 7 bases fit TRBD2. Germline V gives CDR1 SGHVS, CDR2 FNYEAQ. The CDR3 has 16 amino acids. Trimming at V came to 2 bases and at J to 3 bases, leaving 7 bases not matched to a gene. CDR3 nucleotides: TGTGCCAGCAGCTTACGGGGTAGCGGGCACTACAATGAGCAGTTCTTC. Its protein is CASSLRGSGHYNEQFF.

The chain employs TRBV14 and TRBJ2-5, with 8 bases lining up with TRBD1. Per germline, CDR1 SGHDN and CDR2 FVKESK. The V segment lost 4 bases and the J segment 7 bases; nucleotides outside the gene matches: 8. There are 14 residues in the CDR3. The CDR3 loop is CASSRMDRAGTQYF. DNA for the CDR3: TGTGCCAGCAGCCGAATGGACAGGGCTGGGACCCAGTACTTC.

V usage is TRBV9 and J usage is TRBJ1-2; weak D call: TRBD1 (5 bases). The V gene lost 0 bases and the J gene lost 4 bases, with 13 bases spanning the gap. The CDR3 runs to 15 residues. Germline values: CDR1 SGDLS, CDR2 YYNGEE. DNA of the CDR3: TGTGCCAGCAGCGTAGGACAGACGCCTTTCTATGGCTACACCTTC. As protein: CASSVGQTPFYGYTF.

This clone was counted only a few times. The V and J genes are TRBV7-9 and TRBJ2-5; D might be TRBD2 (6 bases). Germline V gives CDR1 SEHNR, CDR2 FQNEAQ (reference sequence). With 5 bases removed from V and 2 bases from J, the gap between germline ends came to 12 bases. The CDR3 runs 14 residues. CDR3 sequence reads: CASSLAGRQETQYF. The CDR3 coding sequence is TGTGCCAGCAGCCTTGCGGGGAGGCAAGAGACCCAGTACTTC.

The gene calls are TRBV5-4 and TRBJ2-7, with D tentatively TRBD1 (6 bases). CDR1 and CDR2 (germline): SGHNT, YYREEE (reference sequence). The CDR3 has 13 amino acids. Trimming took 0 bases from V and 7 from J, leaving 11 bases between them. The CDR3 loop is CASSLGGPGEQYF. CDR3 nucleotides: TGTGCCAGCAGCTTGGGGGGGCCCGGGGAGCAGTACTTC.

The rearrangement joins TRBV6-5 to TRBJ2-7; 8 nucleotides agree with TRBD1. CDR1 MNHEY and CDR2 SVGAGI come from the germline V gene. The CDR3 is 14 residues long. With 4 bases clipped from V and 5 bases from J, the junction kept 7 bases outside the gene matches. The CDR3 DNA is TGTGCCAGCAGTTCACTCCCAGGGGGCCACGAGCAGTACTTC. Translating it yields CASSSLPGGHEQYF.

V gene TRBV9 combines with J gene TRBJ2-3, with TRBD2 matching over 12 bases. The V gene end was trimmed by 3 bases and the J gene end by 5 bases; junction bases not matched to a gene: 7. This CDR3 spans 16 amino acids. CDR1 and CDR2 from the germline V gene are SGDLS and YYNGEE. CDR3 in amino acids: CASSGRTSGKVDTQYF. The CDR3 nucleotides read TGTGCCAGCAGCGGACGGACTAGCGGGAAAGTAGATACGCAGTATTTT.

V usage is TRBV7-2 and J usage is TRBJ1-2; 8 bases fit TRBD1. Germline CDR1 and CDR2: SGHTA and FQGNSA. V dropped 5 bases and J dropped 4; count of bases not matched to a gene: 9. The length of the CDR3 is 15 residues. CDR3 DNA sequence: TGTGCCAGCAGCCAACAACGACAGGGGAGCTATGGCTACACCTTC. Translated, it gives CASSQQRQGSYGYTF.

V gene TRBV20-1 combines with J gene TRBJ2-1; 9 bases line up with TRBD2. V shed 3 bases, J shed 3 bases, and the junction held 3 bases outside the gene matches. CDR1 is DFQATT, CDR2 SNEGSKA, per germline (reference sequence). The CDR3 runs to 14 residues. CDR3 loop: CSASILAGYNEQFF. The CDR3 DNA is TGCAGTGCTAGTATACTAGCGGGCTACAATGAGCAGTTCTTC.

The chain joins TRBV19 to TRBJ2-7, with D perhaps TRBD2 (5 bases). CDR1 LNHDA and CDR2 SQIVND come from the germline V gene (reference sequence). CDR3 size: 14 residues. V lost 0 bases and J lost 7, with 13 bases in between. The CDR3 DNA is TGTGCCAGTAGTATAGAGGCAGCCCCGGGGGAGCAGTACTTC. Protein: CASSIEAAPGEQYF.